This T cell receptor (beta chain) was profiled in a study of neurological immune-mediated disorders. About the study: Disease course was recorded as relapsing-remitting for roughly 30 and secondary progressive for about 9% of the 34 multiple sclerosis patients.

Time point in this sample: longitudinal time-point 1 (baseline). For the unsorted libraries, 2 million PBMCs stored at -80 C served as input. Each sequencing run yielded over 190 million TCR-beta sequences from 15-18 subjects. TCRdb redid the calling of the 5' RACE reads with MiXCR, one entry per CDR3 protein. The sample has around 37,000 distinct CDR3 sequences, about 3.3% seen once; the top ten hold roughly 8.2%. In its sample, this clonotype was seen many times. Between the trimmed V and J ends, which lost 4 bases and 4 bases, there was a span of 13 bases. Germline V gives CDR1 LNHNV, CDR2 YYDKDF (reference sequence). CDR3 size: 14 residues.

The TCR sequence derives from a woman in her sixties or seventies with multiple sclerosis. Sequenced input: PBMCs. The V call is TRBV15, the J call TRBJ1-2; perhaps TRBD1 as D (5 bases). The CDR3, as DNA: TGTGCCACCAGCACACCTCCAGGGTCCTATGGCTACACCTTC. It specifies CATSTPPGSYGYTF.